The 6 T cell receptor beta chains presented below share a single source sample, sequenced in a study of tumor and adjacent non-tumor tissue in lung cancer. The library came from three nested PCR rounds adapted from ARM-PCR protocols. TCRdb called the multiplex PCR reads again in MiXCR, with one record for every CDR3 protein. The table has more than 75,000 distinct CDR3 sequences, less than 85% seen once. This sample's RNA came from whole unsorted tissue. Distant lung tissue was collected more than 3 cm away from the tumor edge. The sequencing sample was made of distant non-tumor lung tissue. The receptors shown here come from a man aged 55-75 years with small cell lung cancer.

This clonotype was counted only a few times. A junction boundary mismatches the germline segment, possibly from a read error. The chain links TRBV11-2 to TRBJ2-1; 11 nucleotides match TRBD2. From germline, CDR1 is SGHAT and CDR2 FQNNGV. This CDR3 region has 16 residues. CDR3 amino acids: CTSSLSLLAGDNEQFF. Here the CDR3 DNA reads TGTACCAGCAGTTTATCTTTACTAGCGGGAGATAATGAGCAGTTCTTC.

As to this clonotype: A read error is likely, as this CDR3 ends without the conserved phenylalanine or tryptophan. J is TRBJ2-3 and V is TRBV11-1, with TRBD2 matching over 8 bases. J gave up 6 bases and V 10 bases, and 24 bases lay outside the gene matches. This CDR3 is built from 18 residues. In germline, CDR1 is SGHAT, CDR2 FQDESV (reference sequence). CDR3 sequence: CANSSGLPGGPVADTQYY. DNA for the CDR3: TGTGCCAACAGTTCCGGACTACCGGGAGGGCCGGTGGCGGATACGCAGTATTAT.

As to this clonotype: One end of the junction does not line up with germline, which may come from a read error. The gene calls are TRBV28 and TRBJ2-5; the match to TRBD2 covers 10 bases. The germline CDR1 and CDR2 sequences are MDHEN and SYDVKM. This CDR3 has 15 residues. The CDR3 DNA is TGTGCCAGCGGTCCGCTAGCGGGAGCGGGAGAGACCCAATATTTC. This gives the protein CASGPLAGAGETQYF.

This clonotype was observed once. Germline and junction disagree at one end, which may indicate a read error. The V and J genes are TRBV4-2 and TRBJ1-5, with D unresolved. The CDR3 has 14 residues. CDR1 is LGHNA, CDR2 YNFKEQ, per germline. The CDR3 is CACSQEHGSQPQHF. CDR3 DNA sequence: TGTGCCTGCAGCCAAGAGCACGGGAGTCAGCCCCAGCATTTT.

With regard to this clonotype: No conserved phenylalanine or tryptophan ends this CDR3, so it is likely a read error. The DNA is omitted, as the CDR3 cannot be located on it reliably, and the CDR3 follows TCRdb's listing. This sequence joins TRBV11-2 and TRBJ1-6. Germline V gene sequence: CDR1 SGHAT, CDR2 FQNNGV. The CDR3 extends over 12 residues, inclusive of both ends. This CDR3 reads CASSLEELPLYS.

The chain couples TRBV12-3 or TRBV12-4 to TRBJ2-3; no definite D call. This CDR3 is 12 amino acids long. The germline V and J ends were trimmed by 9 bases and 3 bases, with 10 bases remaining between them. The CDR3 nucleotides read TGTGCCAGTGGACGTGAGACAGATACGCAGTATTTT. It yields the protein CASGRETDTQYF.